A single sample is the source of the 3 T cell receptor beta chains below, sequenced in a study of beta chain features in type 1 diabetes. Reverse transcribing all isolated RNA meant expressed TCRB transcripts were sequenced. The method was immunoSEQ multiplex PCR; TCRdb's version includes in-frame clones alone and lacks a portion of them. Seen here are roughly 500,000 clones, about an eighth observed once, and the top ten hold 0.04% to 0.05%. The specimen was naive CD4+ T cells from blood. The receptors were sampled from a woman younger than 30 in good health.

This chain links TRBV5-6 with TRBJ2-4; D unclear. Trimming stripped 3 bases from V and 1 base from J, with 8 bases between. Germline V CDR1 and CDR2: SGHDT, YYEEEE. CDR3 length equals 14 residues. The CDR3 sequence is CASSYRDAKNIQYF. CDR3 DNA: TGTGCCAGCAGCTACAGAGACGCCAAAAACATTCAGTACTTC.

The chain is built from TRBV29-1 and TRBJ1-2, with 11 nucleotides matching TRBD1. The CDR3 consists of 12 residues. Losses at the gene ends were 7 bases for V and 8 bases for J; bases not matched to a gene: 6. CDR1 and CDR2 from the germline V gene are SQVTM and ANQGSEA. CDR3 sequence reads: CSAGQGARGYTF. CDR3 sequence (DNA): TGCAGCGCTGGACAGGGGGCGCGGGGCTACACCTTC.

This chain joins TRBV7-2 and TRBJ2-5; D gene uncertain. Trimming shortened V by 1 base and J by 5 bases, and 11 bases separated the two germline ends. Germline V gene data show CDR1 as SGHTA and CDR2 as FQGNSA. This CDR3 has 14 residues. The CDR3 region is CASSLVGLRETQYF. In DNA form, the CDR3 reads TGTGCCAGCAGCTTAGTCGGGCTCCGGGAGACCCAGTACTTC. Together with reference TRBV7-2 and TRBJ2-5, the CDR3 gives the full variable domain: GAGVSQSPSNKVTEKGKDVELRCDPISGHTALYWYRQSLGQGLEFLIYFQGNSAPDKSGLPSDRFSAERTGGSVSTLTIQRTQQEDSAVYLCASSLVGLRETQYFGPGTRLLVL.